The sequence of this T cell receptor (beta chain) was determined in a study of blood T cell repertoires in COVID-19. About the study: Acute and convalescent COVID-19 samples came from the United States, Italy and Spain. T cells, B-cell-depleted T cells, or PBMCs supplied cDNA or gDNA.

Authors' data handling: The authors estimated nucleated cell counts from reference gene primer amplification. Profiled with immunoSEQ multiplex PCR; TCRdb holds only in-frame clones, not every one. From that table come the V and J calls and clone size; the DNA was used to work out D and trimming. In the table there are 150,000 or so clones, around 90% of which are singletons. In germline, CDR1 is SGHDT, CDR2 YYEEEE. There are 14 residues in the CDR3. J gave up 12 bases and V 0 bases, and 10 bases lay outside the gene matches. The source material was peripheral blood. This receptor was identified in a human donor in a cohort sampled during active COVID-19. The chain recombines TRBV5-6 with TRBJ1-1; 8 bases match TRBD1. CDR3 sequence (DNA): TGTGCCAGCAGCTTGGGGCGACAGGGGTCGGCATCTTTCTTT. This encodes CASSLGRQGSASFF.